This entry lists 32 T cell receptor beta chains sequenced from one sample in a study of blood T cells in healthy people across ages. A second PCR of roughly 6 to 12 cycles used a sample-barcoded 5' primer and a J-beta primer mix. TCRdb processed the 5' RACE reads anew with MiXCR; each CDR3 protein has one entry. Here the sample spans some 710,000 distinct CDR3 sequences, approximately 22% being singletons. The sequenced material came from blood. The receptors originated from a man aged 65 to 79 in good health.

The chain has TRBV5-1 and TRBJ2-3; 10 bases are shared with TRBD1. The CDR3 extends over 17 amino acids. Looked up from germline, CDR1 is SGHRS and CDR2 is YFSETQ. The V segment lost 3 bases and the J segment 0 bases; nucleotides outside the gene matches: 7. CDR3 region: CASSSTRQGASTDTQYF. The DNA of the CDR3 is TGCGCCAGCAGCTCAACCAGACAGGGGGCGAGCACAGATACGCAGTATTTT.

This clonotype has a handful of counts. The chain uses TRBV12-3 or TRBV12-4 and TRBJ2-7, with unresolved D. V lost 5 bases and J 2 bases, leaving 10 bases between the germline ends. The CDR3 sequence is 13 residues long. CDR3: CASSETRPYEQYF. CDR3 nucleotide sequence: TGTGCCAGCAGTGAGACACGGCCCTACGAGCAGTACTTC.

The chain combines TRBV11-2 with TRBJ1-2; D possibly corresponds to TRBD1 (6 bases). The germline V and J ends were trimmed by 4 bases and 2 bases, with 26 bases remaining between them. From germline, CDR1 is SGHAT and CDR2 FQNNGV. CDR3 length equals 19 residues. The CDR3 DNA is TGTGCCAGCAGCTCCAACTACAGGGATCAGCACACAAAGAACTATGGCTACACCTTC. Translated: CASSSNYRDQHTKNYGYTF.

This clonotype was counted ten times or more. V gene TRBV10-1 combines with J gene TRBJ2-7, with TRBD1 as a possible D gene (5 bases). The CDR3 is 12 residues long. Germline loops: CDR1 WNHNN, CDR2 SYGVQD (reference sequence). V gave up 0 bases and J gave up 8 bases, with 8 bases separating them. The DNA of the CDR3 is TGCGCCAGCAGTGAGTCGCCAGGGAAGCAGTACTTC. Encoded protein: CASSESPGKQYF.

The chain combines TRBV20-1 with TRBJ2-4; TRBD2 agrees at 8 bases. CDR1 is DFQATT and CDR2 is SNEGSKA in the germline V gene (reference sequence). This CDR3 has 17 residues. The trim removed 3 bases at V and 7 bases at J, leaving 17 bases unmatched. The chain's CDR3 is CSARVERAGAFSNIQYF. Written as DNA, the CDR3 is TGCAGTGCTAGGGTAGAAAGAGCGGGGGCGTTTAGTAACATTCAGTACTTC.

This chain links TRBV7-2 with TRBJ2-3; tentative D call: TRBD2 (6 bases). V gave up 2 bases and J gave up 4 bases, with 13 bases separating them. The CDR3 totals 15 residues. Germline-derived CDR1 and CDR2 are SGHTA and FQGNSA. Here the CDR3 reads CASSLMGREADTQYF. CDR3 nucleotide sequence: TGTGCCAGCAGCTTAATGGGCAGGGAGGCAGATACGCAGTATTTT.

The V and J genes are TRBV12-3 or TRBV12-4 and TRBJ2-3; D gene ambiguous. The CDR3 is 16 amino acids. With 3 bases removed from V and 2 bases from J, the gap between germline ends came to 15 bases. In DNA form, the CDR3 reads TGTGCCAGCAGTTTTGGCGGCCGAACGTCCACAGATACGCAGTATTTT. Translating it yields CASSFGGRTSTDTQYF.

This clonotype has more than one count but fewer than ten. J is TRBJ2-5 and V is TRBV4-2; D might be TRBD1 or TRBD2, each matching 5 bases. The CDR3 consists of 15 residues. Germline lookup yields CDR1 LGHNA and CDR2 YNFKEQ. V lost 0 bases to trimming and J lost 5 bases, with 13 bases between them. The CDR3 sequence: CASSQEARGVETQYF. The DNA of the CDR3 is TGTGCCAGCAGCCAAGAGGCCCGGGGCGTTGAGACCCAGTACTTC.

This clonotype was counted only a few times. The V gene is TRBV6-5, the J gene TRBJ2-6; D is perhaps TRBD2 (5 bases). This CDR3 spans 15 amino acids. Germline V gene sequence: CDR1 MNHEY, CDR2 SVGAGI. Trimming pared 6 bases from V and 7 bases from J, leaving 16 bases between. The CDR3 bases are TGTGCCAGCAGGCGGACGCGGGCCGAAGCCAACGTCCTGACTTTC. Translating gives CASRRTRAEANVLTF.

CDR3 region: CASSPSYPGTTRSYTF. CDR3 DNA sequence: TGTGCCAGCAGCCCCAGTTACCCCGGGACAACCCGGAGCTACACCTTC. This chain connects TRBV6-1 to TRBJ1-2; D may be TRBD1 (6 bases). Trimming took off 6 bases at V and 9 bases at J, with 26 bases between the two ends. The CDR3 length is 16 residues. Germline CDR1 reads MNHNS; CDR2 reads SASEGT.

This clonotype was recorded at least ten times. J is TRBJ1-1 and V is TRBV29-1, with D tentatively TRBD1 (6 bases). Looked up from germline, CDR1 is SQVTM and CDR2 is ANQGSEA. The CDR3 totals 13 residues. V was cut by 4 bases and J by 2 bases, with 11 bases left in between. The CDR3 loop reads CSVGADSNTEAFF. The CDR3 nucleotides read TGCAGCGTTGGAGCGGACAGCAACACTGAAGCTTTCTTT. The whole variable domain, remainder taken from reference TRBV29-1 and TRBJ1-1, is SAVISQKPSRDICQRGTSLTIQCQVDSQVTMMFWYRQQPGQSLTLIATANQGSEATYESGFVIDKFPISRPNLTFSTLTVSNMSPEDSSIYLCSVGADSNTEAFFGQGTRLTVV.

In DNA form, the CDR3 reads TGTGCCAGCTCCCCTTATACAGCGGGGGGGTGGACAGATACGCAGTATTTT. It translates to CASSPYTAGGWTDTQYF. The V call is TRBV18, the J call TRBJ2-3; 10 bases match TRBD2. J lost 3 bases, V lost 6 bases, and 12 bases had no gene match. CDR1 KGHSH and CDR2 LQKENI come from the germline V gene. The CDR3 totals 17 residues.

Concerning this clonotype itself: In this CDR3 the conserved last residue, phenylalanine or tryptophan, is missing, so a read error is likely. The chain combines TRBV12-3 or TRBV12-4 with TRBJ2-1, with TRBD2 as a possible D gene (6 bases). The DNA end lines up better with TRBJ2-7; the J call may be wrong. This CDR3 has 14 residues. The CDR3 loop reads CASGGRLANYEQYL. CDR3 bases: TGTGCCAGCGGGGGGAGGCTAGCTAACTACGAGCAGTACTTG.

V is TRBV12-3 or TRBV12-4 and J is TRBJ1-6; D is undetermined. Trimming removed 8 bases at V and 11 bases at J, with 16 bases between. This CDR3 region has 13 residues. Written as DNA, the CDR3 is TGTGCCAGCCGAAGGGCAGACAATCCACCCCTCCACTTT. This codes for CASRRADNPPLHF.

This clonotype was seen repeatedly, ten times or more. The chain links TRBV5-1 to TRBJ2-7, with D tentatively TRBD2 (5 bases). CDR3 size: 14 residues. Germline V gene lookup returns CDR1 SGHRS and CDR2 YFSETQ. V was trimmed by 2 bases and J by 0 bases, leaving 9 bases between them. This chain's CDR3 is CASSFYGSSYEQYF. The CDR3, as DNA: TGCGCCAGCAGCTTTTATGGGAGCTCCTACGAGCAGTACTTC.

The gene calls are TRBV20-1 and TRBJ2-5, with D possibly being TRBD2 (5 bases). The ends were cut back, 5 bases at V and 0 bases at J, with 13 bases in the middle. The CDR3 runs 14 residues. Germline V gene data show CDR1 as DFQATT and CDR2 as SNEGSKA (reference sequence). Here the CDR3 reads CSAAGSAYQETQYF. CDR3 DNA sequence: TGCAGTGCTGCGGGTAGCGCGTACCAAGAGACCCAGTACTTC.

In this sample, this clonotype turned up a few times. The rearrangement joins TRBV9 to TRBJ2-7, with 9 positions matching TRBD2. The J call may be incorrect, as the DNA end agrees better with TRBJ2-5. The germline V gene encodes CDR1 SGDLS and CDR2 YYNGEE. The CDR3 length is 16 residues. CDR3 sequence: CASSHLPSGTQETQYF. The CDR3 DNA is TGTGCCAGCAGTCACCTACCTAGCGGGACCCAAGAGACCCAGTACTTC.

The V call is TRBV12-3 or TRBV12-4, the J call TRBJ2-1; 8 bases map to TRBD2. The J call may be faulty, since TRBJ2-7 better matches the DNA end. This CDR3 has 15 amino acids. The CDR3 DNA follows: TGTGCCAGCAGTTTCGAGGGTCTCGCGGGGGGCGAGCAGTACTTC. This codes for CASSFEGLAGGEQYF.

The chain uses TRBV5-1 and TRBJ2-7, with D possibly being TRBD1 (5 bases). Germline CDR1 SGHRS, CDR2 YFSETQ. Trimming took off 5 bases at V and 3 bases at J, with 12 bases between the two ends. This CDR3 has 13 residues. CDR3 region: CASRSHRGYEQYF. The CDR3 DNA follows: TGCGCCAGCAGATCCCATAGGGGCTACGAGCAGTACTTC.

The chain recombines TRBV5-5 with TRBJ2-3, with 7 bases fitting TRBD2. There are 15 residues in the CDR3. Germline V CDR1 and CDR2: SGHKS, YYEKEE (reference sequence). Trimming took 4 bases from V and 4 from J; bases not matched to a gene: 9. DNA for the CDR3: TGTGCCAGCAGCCGACAACTAGCGCTCGCAGATACGCAGTATTTT. Protein: CASSRQLALADTQYF.

The CDR3 is CASRTPRGRDEKLFF. Here the CDR3 DNA reads TGTGCCAGCAGAACCCCCAGGGGGAGGGATGAAAAACTGTTTTTT. The genes are TRBV19 and TRBJ1-4; 7 nucleotides match TRBD1. The CDR3 contains 15 residues. V shed 9 bases and J 6 bases; nucleotides not matched to a gene: 13. Germline V lookup: CDR1 LNHDA, CDR2 SQIVND (reference sequence).

V and J are TRBV29-1 and TRBJ2-3; D may be TRBD2 (5 bases). From germline, CDR1 is SQVTM and CDR2 ANQGSEA. The CDR3 totals 11 residues. Written as DNA, the CDR3 is TGCAACGCAGAGGGCTTCGATACGCAGTATTTT. Translating gives CNAEGFDTQYF.

The sample holds a few counts of this clonotype. The rearrangement joins TRBV3-1 to TRBJ2-3, with no clear D. CDR3 length: 14 residues. V lost 0 bases and J lost 1, with 5 bases in between. From germline, CDR1 is LGHDT and CDR2 YNNKEL (reference sequence). The CDR3 nucleotides read TGTGCCAGCAGCCAAGATGTTCGCACAGATACGCAGTATTTT. Translating gives CASSQDVRTDTQYF.

This clonotype was detected a few times. V usage is TRBV6-5 and J usage is TRBJ2-2; no firm D call. CDR1 is MNHEY and CDR2 is SVGAGI in the germline V gene. The CDR3 is 13 residues long. The V end lost 5 bases, the J end lost 4 bases, and 8 bases lay between the germline ends. The CDR3 coding sequence is TGTGCCAGCAGTCTACAGCGCACCGGGGAGCTGTTTTTT. Amino acid sequence: CASSLQRTGELFF.

The chain joins TRBV5-1 to TRBJ1-1; maybe TRBD1 (6 bases). V was cut by 0 bases and J by 4 bases, with 13 bases left in between. The CDR3 is 15 amino acids. Per the germline V gene, CDR1 is SGHRS and CDR2 is YFSETQ. This chain's CDR3 is CASSLVQGGTTEAFF. The DNA of the CDR3 is TGCGCCAGCAGCTTGGTACAGGGTGGGACCACTGAAGCTTTCTTT.

This clonotype occurred once. V and J are TRBV5-1 and TRBJ2-3; 8 nucleotides line up with TRBD2. The CDR3 has 16 amino acids. V shed 1 base and J 5 bases; nucleotides not matched to a gene: 9. CDR1 SGHRS and CDR2 YFSETQ come from the germline V gene. The CDR3 region is CASSLFGTRDVDTQYF. The CDR3 bases are TGCGCCAGCAGCTTGTTCGGGACTAGAGATGTAGATACGCAGTATTTT.

This clonotype occurred a few times. This chain joins TRBV7-9 and TRBJ1-1, with a weak D call TRBD1 (6 bases). V lost 7 bases and J 2 bases, leaving 17 bases between the germline ends. The CDR3 is 15 amino acids. The germline CDR1 and CDR2 sequences are SEHNR and FQNEAQ (reference sequence). The CDR3 sequence: CASNIQGGLNTEAFF. Here the CDR3 DNA reads TGTGCCAGCAACATCCAAGGGGGTCTCAACACTGAAGCTTTCTTT.

The CDR3 DNA sequence: TGTGCCAGCAGTTTCAGGGAATCGAGCTCCTACAATGAGCAGTTCTTC. It specifies CASSFRESSSYNEQFF. The chain combines TRBV28 with TRBJ2-1; TRBD1 is a possible D gene (5 bases). The CDR3 loop spans 16 amino acids. Trimming shortened V by 3 bases and J by 0 bases, and 12 bases separated the two germline ends. Per germline, CDR1 MDHEN and CDR2 SYDVKM.

In this sample, this clonotype turned up a few times. This chain connects TRBV5-1 to TRBJ2-5, with 8 nucleotides matching TRBD1. The end of the DNA is better explained by TRBJ2-1, so the J call may be wrong. CDR1 is SGHRS, CDR2 YFSETQ, per germline. CDR3 length: 12 amino acids. CDR3 nucleotides: TGCGCCAGCAGCTTGGTTGGACAGGGGCAGTTCTTC. This encodes CASSLVGQGQFF.

On this clonotype itself: A single base separates this from a much larger clone, so it may be a read error. The CDR3 is CAIGDRAGRTYEQYF. The CDR3 coding sequence is TGTGCCATCGGTGACCGAGCAGGGAGGACTTACGAGCAGTACTTC. The genes are TRBV10-3 and TRBJ2-7; maybe TRBD2 (6 bases). The CDR3 has 15 residues. The germline V gene has CDR1 ENHRY and CDR2 SYGVKD.

The chain recombines TRBV10-3 with TRBJ2-2; D is possibly TRBD2 (6 bases). The CDR3 runs 14 residues. In germline, CDR1 is ENHRY, CDR2 SYGVKD. Between the trimmed V and J ends, which lost 7 bases and 0 bases, there was a span of 9 bases. CDR3 sequence: CAITGGANTGELFF. The CDR3 nucleotides read TGTGCCATCACGGGCGGGGCGAACACCGGGGAGCTGTTTTTT.

There are a few counts of this clonotype. The chain links TRBV7-2 to TRBJ2-3; no clear D. Trimming cost V 5 bases and J 5 bases, with 11 bases left between them. The CDR3 runs 13 residues. From germline, CDR1 is SGHTA and CDR2 FQGNSA. In nucleotides, the CDR3 is TGTGCCAGCAGCCCCGTCGCAGGAGATACGCAGTATTTT. It specifies CASSPVAGDTQYF.